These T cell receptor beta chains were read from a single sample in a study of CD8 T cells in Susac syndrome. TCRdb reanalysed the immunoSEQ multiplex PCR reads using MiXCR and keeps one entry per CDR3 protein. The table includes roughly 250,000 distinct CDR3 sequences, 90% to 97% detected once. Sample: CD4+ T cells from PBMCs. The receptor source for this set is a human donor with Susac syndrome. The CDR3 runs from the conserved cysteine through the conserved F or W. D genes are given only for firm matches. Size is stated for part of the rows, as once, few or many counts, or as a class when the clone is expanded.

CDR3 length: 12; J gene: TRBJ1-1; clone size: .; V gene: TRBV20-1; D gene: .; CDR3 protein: CSARSLNTEAFF; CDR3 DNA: TGCAGTGCTAGATCCCTGAACACTGAAGCTTTCTTT
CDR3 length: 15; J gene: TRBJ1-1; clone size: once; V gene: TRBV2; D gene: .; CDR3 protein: CASSDSRPMNTEAFF; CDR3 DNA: TGTGCCAGCAGTGATTCCAGGCCGATGAACACTGAAGCTTTCTTT
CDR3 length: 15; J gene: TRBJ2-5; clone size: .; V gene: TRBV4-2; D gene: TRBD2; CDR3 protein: CASSQERLAGETQYF; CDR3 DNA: TGTGCCAGCAGCCAAGAACGACTAGCGGGAGAGACCCAGTACTTC
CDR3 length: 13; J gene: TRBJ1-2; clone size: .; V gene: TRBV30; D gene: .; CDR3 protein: CAWSGTLNYGYTF; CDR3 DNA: TGTGCCTGGAGTGGGACTTTAAACTATGGCTACACCTTC
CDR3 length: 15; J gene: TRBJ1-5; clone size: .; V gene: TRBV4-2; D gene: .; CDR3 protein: CASSQFDVLDQPQHF; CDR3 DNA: TGTGCCAGCAGCCAATTCGACGTCCTCGATCAGCCCCAGCATTTT
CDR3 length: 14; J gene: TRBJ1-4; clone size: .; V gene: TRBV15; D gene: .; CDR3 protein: CATSRDGGAGKLFF; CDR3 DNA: TGTGCCACCAGCAGAGACGGGGGGGCCGGAAAACTGTTTTTT
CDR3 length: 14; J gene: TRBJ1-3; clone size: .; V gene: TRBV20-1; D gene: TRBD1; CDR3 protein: CSATPGQGSHTIYF; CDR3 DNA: TGCAGTGCTACACCGGGACAGGGAAGCCACACCATATATTTT
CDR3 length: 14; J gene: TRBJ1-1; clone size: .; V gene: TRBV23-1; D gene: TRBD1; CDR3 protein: CATIRTGTDTEAFF; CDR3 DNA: TGCGCCACCATCAGGACAGGGACAGACACTGAAGCTTTCTTT
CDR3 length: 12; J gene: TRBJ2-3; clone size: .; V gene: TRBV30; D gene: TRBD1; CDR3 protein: CAWSRGLPEQYF; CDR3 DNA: TGTGCCTGGAGTAGGGGGCTCCCGGAGCAGTATTTT
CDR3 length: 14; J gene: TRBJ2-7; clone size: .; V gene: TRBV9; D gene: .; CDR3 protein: CASSVVWITYEQYF; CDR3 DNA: TGTGCCAGCAGCGTAGTATGGATTACCTACGAGCAGTACTTC
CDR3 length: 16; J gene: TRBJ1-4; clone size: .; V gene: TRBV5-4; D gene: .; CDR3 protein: CASSKRQQSSNEKLFF; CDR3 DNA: TGTGCCAGCAGCAAGCGACAGCAATCTTCTAATGAAAAACTGTTTTTT
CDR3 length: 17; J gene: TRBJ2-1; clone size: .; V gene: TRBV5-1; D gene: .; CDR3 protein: CASSLLGGGGAYNEQFF; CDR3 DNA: TGCGCCAGCAGCTTGCTGGGTGGAGGGGGCGCGTACAATGAGCAGTTCTTC
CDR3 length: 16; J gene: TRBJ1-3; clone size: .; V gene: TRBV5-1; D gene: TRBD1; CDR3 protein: CASSPPWDSSGNTIYF; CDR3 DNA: TGCGCCAGCAGCCCCCCCTGGGACAGCTCTGGAAACACCATATATTTT
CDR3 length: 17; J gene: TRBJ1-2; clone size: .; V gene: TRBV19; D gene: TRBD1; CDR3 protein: CASTLRPKTGVNYGYTF; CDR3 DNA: TGTGCCAGTACCCTCAGACCCAAGACAGGGGTGAACTATGGCTACACCTTC
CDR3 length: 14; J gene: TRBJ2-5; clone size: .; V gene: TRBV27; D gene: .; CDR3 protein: CASSRHGVGETQYF; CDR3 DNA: TGTGCCAGCAGCCGACACGGAGTGGGGGAGACCCAGTACTTC
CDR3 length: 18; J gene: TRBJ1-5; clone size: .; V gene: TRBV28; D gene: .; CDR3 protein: CASRTFHLLSEGGQPQHF; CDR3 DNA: TGTGCCAGCAGAACCTTCCATCTTCTGTCAGAAGGTGGTCAGCCCCAGCATTTT
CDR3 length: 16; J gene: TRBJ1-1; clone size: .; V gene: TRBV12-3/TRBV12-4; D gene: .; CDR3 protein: CASSPESGKRNTEAFF; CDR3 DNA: TGTGCCAGCAGCCCGGAATCCGGGAAGAGGAACACTGAAGCTTTCTTT
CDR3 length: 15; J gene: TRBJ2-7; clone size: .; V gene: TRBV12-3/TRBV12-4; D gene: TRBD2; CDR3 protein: CASTTRTSGIYEQYF; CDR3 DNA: TGTGCCAGCACTACCCGGACTAGCGGGATCTACGAGCAGTACTTC
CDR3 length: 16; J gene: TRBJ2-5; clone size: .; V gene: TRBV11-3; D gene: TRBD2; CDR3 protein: CASSQRLANAAETQYF; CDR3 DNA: TGTGCCAGCAGCCAACGACTAGCGAACGCGGCAGAGACCCAGTACTTC
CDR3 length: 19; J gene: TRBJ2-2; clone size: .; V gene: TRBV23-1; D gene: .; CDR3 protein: CASSQSLGFRKANTGELFF; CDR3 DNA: TGCGCCAGCAGTCAATCGTTGGGGTTCAGAAAAGCGAACACCGGGGAGCTGTTTTTT
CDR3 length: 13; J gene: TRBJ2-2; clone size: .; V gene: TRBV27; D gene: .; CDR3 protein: CASTSWLTGELFF; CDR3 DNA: TGTGCCAGCACTAGTTGGTTAACCGGGGAGCTGTTTTTT
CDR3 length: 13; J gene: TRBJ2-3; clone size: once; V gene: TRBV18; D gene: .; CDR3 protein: CASLSPGTDTQYF; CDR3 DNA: TGTGCCAGCTTATCCCCCGGCACAGATACGCAGTATTTT